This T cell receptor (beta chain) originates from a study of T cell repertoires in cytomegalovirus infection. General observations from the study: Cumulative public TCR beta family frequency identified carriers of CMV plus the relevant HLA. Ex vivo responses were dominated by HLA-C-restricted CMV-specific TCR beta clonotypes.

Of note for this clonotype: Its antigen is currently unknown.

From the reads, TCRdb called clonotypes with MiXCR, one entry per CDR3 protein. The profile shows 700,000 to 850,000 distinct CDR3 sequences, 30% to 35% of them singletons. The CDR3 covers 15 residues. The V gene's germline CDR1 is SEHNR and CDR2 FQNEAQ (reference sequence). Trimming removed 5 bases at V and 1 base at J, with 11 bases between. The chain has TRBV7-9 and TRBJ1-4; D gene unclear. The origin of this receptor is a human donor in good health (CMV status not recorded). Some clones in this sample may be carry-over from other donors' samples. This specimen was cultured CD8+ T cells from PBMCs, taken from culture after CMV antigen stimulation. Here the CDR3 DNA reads TGTGCCAGCAGCGTGGGTCTAGAAACTAATGAAAAACTGTTTTTT. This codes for CASSVGLETNEKLFF. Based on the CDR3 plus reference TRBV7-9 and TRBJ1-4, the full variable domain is DTGVSQNPRHKITKRGQNVTFRCDPISEHNRLYWYRQTLGQGPEFLTYFQNEAQLEKSRLLSDRFSAERPKGSFSTLEIQRTEQGDSAMYLCASSVGLETNEKLFFGSGTQLSVL.